One sample yielded the 21 T cell receptor beta chains listed below, sequenced in a study of blood T cell repertoires in COVID-19. Some clones are missing from TCRdb's copy, which holds only in-frame ones; the method was immunoSEQ multiplex PCR. The sample includes more than 95,000 clones, around four fifths of them seen just once. Sequencing was done on a sample of peripheral blood. The receptors shown here come from an older man with active or convalescent COVID-19.

V usage is TRBV6-4 and J usage is TRBJ1-6, with 10 positions matching TRBD1. The V gene's germline CDR1 is MRHNA and CDR2 SNTAGT. CDR3 size: 14 residues. Trimming cost V 10 bases and J 13 bases; bases outside gene matches: 13. The chain's CDR3 is CATKETGGPNPLHF. The CDR3 coding sequence is TGTGCCACCAAAGAGACAGGGGGCCCTAATCCCCTCCACTTT.

The CDR3 here is CASSKRVASMDTQYF. In nucleotides, the CDR3 is TGTGCCAGCAGCAAACGGGTGGCAAGTATGGATACGCAGTATTTT. The V call is TRBV6-2 or TRBV6-3, the J call TRBJ2-3; D is uncertain. The V gene's germline CDR1 is MNHEY and CDR2 SVGEGT. The V gene lost 6 bases and the J gene lost 6 bases, with 19 bases spanning the gap. CDR3 length: 15 amino acids.

This chain links TRBV7-9 with TRBJ1-2; 7 nucleotides match TRBD1. CDR3 length: 15 residues. CDR1 and CDR2 from the germline V gene are SEHNR and FQNEAQ (reference sequence). The trim removed 5 bases at V and 2 bases at J, leaving 8 bases unmatched. CDR3 region: CASSGYRGENYGYTF. CDR3 sequence (DNA): TGTGCCAGCAGCGGATACAGGGGTGAGAACTATGGCTACACCTTC.

The chain recombines TRBV9 with TRBJ1-1, with TRBD1 identical over 8 bases. In germline, CDR1 is SGDLS, CDR2 YYNGEE. V trimming: 3 bases; J trimming: 3 bases; junction bases outside the gene matches: 7. The CDR3 has 15 amino acids. The CDR3 reads CASSARGRGDTEAFF. CDR3 sequence (DNA): TGTGCCAGCAGCGCCAGGGGGCGCGGTGACACTGAAGCTTTCTTT.

The CDR3 sequence is CASSWALSDYNEQFF. In DNA, the CDR3 is TGTGCCAGCAGCTGGGCACTCTCAGACTACAATGAGCAGTTCTTC. V and J are TRBV7-2 and TRBJ2-1; D is unclear. The V end lost 4 bases, the J end lost 3 bases, and 13 bases lay between the germline ends. The CDR3 is 15 residues long. Germline V lookup: CDR1 SGHTA, CDR2 FQGNSA.

This chain uses TRBV3-1 (or the pseudogene TRBV3-2) with TRBJ1-5; D is unresolved. V was trimmed by 2 bases and J by 6 bases, leaving 14 bases between them. The CDR3 extends over 15 amino acids. CDR1 is LGHDT, CDR2 YNNKEL, per germline (reference sequence). The CDR3 coding sequence is TGTGCCAGCAGCCAACAGAGGGTTCGGGGTCAGCCCCAGCATTTT. It codes for CASSQQRVRGQPQHF.

The chain uses TRBV19 and TRBJ2-7; D is perhaps TRBD2 (6 bases). The V and J ends lost 7 bases and 2 bases respectively, with 18 bases between them. CDR3 size: 15 residues. From germline, CDR1 is LNHDA and CDR2 SQIVND (reference sequence). CDR3 bases: TGTGCCAGTACGATAGGAGGGGAGAGGCCCTACGAGCAGTACTTC. Its protein is CASTIGGERPYEQYF.

This clone occurred a few times. The rearrangement links TRBV28 to TRBJ1-2; 9 nucleotides line up with TRBD1. Looked up from germline, CDR1 is MDHEN and CDR2 is SYDVKM. V was pared by 5 bases and J by 7 bases, with 8 bases of the junction left unmatched. The CDR3 has 14 residues. The CDR3 protein is CASSPGTGWVGYTF. In DNA form, the CDR3 reads TGTGCCAGCAGTCCCGGGACAGGGTGGGTTGGCTACACCTTC.

The DNA of the CDR3 is TGTGCCAGCAGTTACGGGGGACAGGGGGATCAGCCCCAGCATTTT. Residues: CASSYGGQGDQPQHF. V is TRBV6-6 and J is TRBJ1-5; 11 bases agree with TRBD1. Germline CDR1 MNHNY, CDR2 SVGAGI (reference sequence). The CDR3 covers 15 residues. V dropped 2 bases and J dropped 5; count of bases not matched to a gene: 2.

This chain links TRBV27 with TRBJ1-1; 9 bases map to TRBD1. Germline CDR1 is MNHEY and CDR2 is SMNVEV (reference sequence). With V trimmed by 3 bases and J by 3 bases, 14 bases remained unmatched. CDR3 length: 18 residues. The CDR3 sequence is CASSFIPKTGTGYTEAFF. The CDR3 coding sequence is TGTGCCAGCAGTTTTATCCCCAAAACCGGGACAGGGTACACTGAAGCTTTCTTT.

The V gene is TRBV20-1, the J gene TRBJ2-5, with 9 bases fitting TRBD1. The CDR3 is 15 amino acids. Germline values: CDR1 DFQATT, CDR2 SNEGSKA (reference sequence). V gave up 3 bases and J gave up 6 bases; unmatched junction bases: 11. The CDR3 nucleotides are TGCAGTGCTAGTAATATGGACAGGGGCTCTAAGACCCAGTACTTC. It is translated as CSASNMDRGSKTQYF.

This chain connects TRBV6-5 to TRBJ2-1, with a tentative D call TRBD2 (7 bases). Germline assignment: CDR1 MNHEY and CDR2 SVGAGI. V lost 0 bases, J lost 13 bases, and 16 bases lay in between. CDR3 length: 14 amino acids. CDR3 region: CASSYSMAGEGQFF. In DNA form, the CDR3 reads TGTGCCAGCAGTTACTCGATGGCAGGGGAGGGCCAGTTCTTC.

The rearrangement links TRBV6-2 or TRBV6-3 to TRBJ2-1; 10 bases are a match to TRBD2. The CDR3 runs to 16 residues. J gave up 7 bases and V 5 bases, and 11 bases lay outside the gene matches. The V gene's germline CDR1 is MNHEY and CDR2 SVGEGT. In DNA, the CDR3 is TGTGCCAGCAGTCCGCCGGGACTAGCGATCGAAAATGAGCAGTTCTTC. The encoded protein is CASSPPGLAIENEQFF.

The V and J genes are TRBV12-3 or TRBV12-4 and TRBJ1-2, with D maybe TRBD1 (6 bases). V lost 3 bases, J lost 6 bases, and 11 bases lay in between. This CDR3 is built from 13 residues. The CDR3 DNA follows: TGTGCCAGCAGTTTTCAGGCAGGGGATGGCTACACCTTC. The encoded protein is CASSFQAGDGYTF.

The gene calls are TRBV6-5 and TRBJ1-3, with D possibly matching TRBD1 (5 bases). The germline V and J ends were trimmed by 5 bases and 4 bases, with 12 bases remaining between them. This CDR3 contains 14 residues. From germline, CDR1 is MNHEY and CDR2 SVGAGI. The CDR3 sequence: CASSPSGGGNTIYF. CDR3 sequence (DNA): TGTGCCAGCAGTCCAAGCGGGGGAGGAAACACCATATATTTT.

The genes are TRBV14 and TRBJ2-5; D gene uncertain. Germline V gene data show CDR1 as SGHDN and CDR2 as FVKESK. Trimming pared 4 bases from V and 5 bases from J, leaving 14 bases between. The CDR3 totals 14 residues. CDR3 in amino acids: CASSPRGRLETQYF. CDR3 DNA: TGTGCCAGCAGCCCGAGAGGTCGTTTGGAGACCCAGTACTTC.

The chain employs TRBV6-2 or TRBV6-3 and TRBJ2-3; a possible D gene is TRBD2 (5 bases). This CDR3 region has 13 residues. V lost 5 bases and J lost 7, with 13 bases in between. CDR1 is MNHEY, CDR2 SVGEGT, per germline. The CDR3, as DNA: TGTGCCAGCAGTCCCCACACGGGGAATACGCAGTATTTT. Translating gives CASSPHTGNTQYF.

The rearrangement joins TRBV25-1 to TRBJ2-7; 12 nucleotides agree with TRBD2. CDR1 and CDR2 from the germline V gene are MGHDK and SYGVNS. V gave up 5 bases and J gave up 6 bases; unmatched junction bases: 11. The CDR3 spans 16 residues. CDR3 protein: CASSSPLAGGPAEQYF. The CDR3 DNA reads as TGTGCCAGCAGTTCTCCTCTAGCGGGGGGGCCAGCCGAGCAGTACTTC.

The rearrangement links TRBV6-6 to TRBJ2-5, with 9 bases matching TRBD1. The CDR3 is 13 residues long. The junction had 4 bases not matched to a gene; V was cut back by 6 bases and J by 5 bases. CDR1 MNHNY and CDR2 SVGAGI come from the germline V gene (reference sequence). Here the CDR3 DNA reads TGTGCCAGCAGAGAGGGGACAGGGGAGACCCAGTACTTC. As protein: CASREGTGETQYF.

This clone was detected a few times. V gene TRBV10-2 combines with J gene TRBJ2-3; 14 bases agree with TRBD2. The trim removed 5 bases at V and 3 bases at J, leaving 7 bases unmatched. CDR3 length: 17 amino acids. CDR1 and CDR2 (germline): WSHSY, SAAADI. The CDR3: CASSPGTSGGLTDTQYF. CDR3 bases: TGCGCCAGCAGTCCCGGGACTAGCGGGGGCCTTACAGATACGCAGTATTTT.

The V gene is TRBV5-1, the J gene TRBJ1-6; D perhaps matches TRBD1 (6 bases). Germline loops: CDR1 SGHRS, CDR2 YFSETQ. CDR3 length: 14 amino acids. Trimming took 4 bases from V and 5 from J, leaving 10 bases between them. The CDR3 DNA sequence: TGCGCCAGCAGCCTCGGACAGAATAATTCACCCCTCCACTTT. Encoded protein: CASSLGQNNSPLHF.